Below are 9 T cell receptor beta chains sequenced from a single sample in a study of early T cells in non-severe SARS-CoV-2 infection. TCRdb re-analysed the 5' RACE reads in MiXCR, keeping a single row per CDR3 protein. The sample has around 37,000 distinct CDR3 sequences; approximately 9.2% are singletons. Input material: whole blood. All receptors come from an adult who was a healthcare worker with PCR-confirmed SARS-CoV-2 infection or an uninfected control (not recorded which).

This clonotype was recorded many times. The genes are TRBV7-9 and TRBJ1-4, with D possibly matching TRBD1 (5 bases). The CDR3 contains 15 residues. Trimming cost V 4 bases and J 3 bases, with 12 bases left between them. CDR1 and CDR2 from the germline V gene are SEHNR and FQNEAQ (reference sequence). DNA for the CDR3: TGTGCCAGCAGCTCCAGTGGGGCACCTAATGAAAAACTGTTTTTT. Translation gives CASSSSGAPNEKLFF.

This clonotype came up a few times. V gene TRBV11-3 combines with J gene TRBJ2-2; 7 bases map to TRBD2. The CDR3 extends over 20 amino acids. With 5 bases clipped from V and 1 base from J, the junction kept 19 bases outside the gene matches. Germline lookup yields CDR1 SGHNT and CDR2 YENEEA. CDR3 DNA: TGTGCCAGCAGCCTCGGAGGAGCGGGGACTGTTGGGTTGAACACCGGGGAGCTGTTTTTT. Translated, it gives CASSLGGAGTVGLNTGELFF.

This clonotype was counted at least ten times. This chain joins TRBV7-9 and TRBJ1-1; possibly TRBD1 for D (6 bases). Germline CDR1 and CDR2: SEHNR and FQNEAQ (reference sequence). V lost 5 bases, J lost 5 bases, and 18 bases lay in between. The CDR3 has 15 amino acids. CDR3 sequence: CASSPVGQGRTEAFF. CDR3 in DNA: TGTGCCAGCAGCCCAGTGGGTCAGGGGAGGACTGAAGCTTTCTTT.

This clonotype was found many times. The rearrangement uses TRBV19 and TRBJ1-2; weak D call: TRBD1 (6 bases). With 5 bases removed from V and 4 bases from J, the gap between germline ends came to 17 bases. Germline assignment: CDR1 LNHDA and CDR2 SQIVND (reference sequence). CDR3 length: 15 residues. The CDR3 region has the DNA TGTGCCAGTAGTCCCGACAGGACTAACCCCTATGGCTACACCTTC. Translated: CASSPDRTNPYGYTF.

In its sample, this clonotype was seen many times. The chain combines TRBV30 with TRBJ2-4; 7 positions agree with TRBD1. V was pared by 3 bases and J by 6 bases, with 11 bases of the junction left unmatched. The CDR3 is 15 amino acids. Germline CDR1 and CDR2: GTSNPN and SVGIG (reference sequence). Here the CDR3 reads CAWSPLGQALNIQYF. Here the CDR3 DNA reads TGTGCCTGGAGCCCCCTCGGACAGGCCCTAAACATTCAGTACTTC.

This chain uses TRBV12-3 or TRBV12-4 with TRBJ1-5; 8 nucleotides agree with TRBD1. This CDR3 has 16 residues. With V trimmed by 1 base and J by 6 bases, 8 bases remained unmatched. The CDR3 is CASSLGQGKRGQPQHF. The CDR3 DNA reads as TGTGCCAGCAGTTTAGGACAGGGGAAAAGAGGTCAGCCCCAGCATTTT.

Sample share makes this clonotype medium-sized (0.01 to 0.1%). The V and J genes are TRBV7-9 and TRBJ2-7; 11 bases agree with TRBD2. From germline, CDR1 is SEHNR and CDR2 FQNEAQ (reference sequence). Trimming removed 5 bases from V and 4 bases from J; junction bases left unmatched: 4. The CDR3 covers 14 residues. The CDR3 sequence: CASSGTSGPYEQYF. The DNA of the CDR3 is TGTGCCAGCAGCGGGACTAGCGGACCTTACGAGCAGTACTTC.

In this sample, this clonotype turned up many times. The chain combines TRBV27 with TRBJ2-1; TRBD2 matches 11 bases. This CDR3 is 15 amino acids long. The trim removed 6 bases at V and 5 bases at J, leaving 6 bases unmatched. The germline V gene encodes CDR1 MNHEY and CDR2 SMNVEV (reference sequence). The CDR3 bases are TGTGCCAGCAGCCCACCGACTAGCGGGAACAATGAGCAGTTCTTC. Its translation is CASSPPTSGNNEQFF.

This chain joins TRBV5-6 and TRBJ2-1; 10 nucleotides align to TRBD1. V trimming: 7 bases; J trimming: 8 bases; junction bases outside the gene matches: 6. The CDR3 is made up of 13 amino acids. The V gene's germline CDR1 is SGHDT and CDR2 YYEEEE. Here the CDR3 reads CASRQGAIDEQFF. The CDR3 coding sequence is TGTGCCAGCCGACAGGGGGCCATCGATGAGCAGTTCTTC.